This entry is about one T cell receptor (beta chain). This clonotype was detected a few times. Its antigen is still unknown. Base qualities are not recorded, but no much larger clone differs from it by a single base. The donors were around 39 Caucasian individuals from Russia, aged roughly 6 to 90 years, who were systemically healthy. Approximately 9.3 milliliters of peripheral blood were collected from each donor into EDTA-treated Vacutainer tubes. Ficoll-Paque density-gradient centrifugation was used to isolate PBMCs, with at least 6.5 million per sample. Trizol reagent was used to extract total RNA from the PBMCs, yielding at least 5.5 micrograms per sample. For every donor, flow cytometry on a PBMC aliquot measured the percentage of naive CD45RAhigh/CD27high T cells. These data come from a study of blood T cells in healthy people across ages (dated by TCRdb to about 2015). A note on the overall study: In model experiments, roughly one uniquely barcoded TCR beta cDNA molecule per two T cells was captured by template switching. To track age-related changes in TCR beta repertoire diversity, the study relied on deep sequencing normalized with unique cDNA molecular identifiers. The donors were divided into four age groups: young (average around 16 years), middle-aged (over 35), aged (approximately 62) and long-lived (approximately 74). To avoid experimental bias, donors of different ages were spread randomly across the sequencing lanes. For two donors (one aged 18 to 29 and one aged 80 or older), the study analyzed two additional independent replicas of 1 million unique cDNA reads from the same blood draw.

Libraries were built with 5' RACE. Sequenced using an Illumina HiSeq 2500. The second PCR ran for roughly 7 to 11 cycles and used a J-beta primer mix along with a sample-barcoded 5' primer. A template-switch 5' adaptor carrying 12 random nucleotides introduced a unique molecular identifier onto each TCR beta cDNA molecule. Each sample yielded at least 2.5 million CDR3-containing paired-end reads. First-strand cDNA was synthesized from all RNA with the Mint cDNA synthesis kit, primed by a TRBC-specific oligonucleotide. Following uracil-DNA glycosylase treatment, a first 18-cycle PCR with universal primers M1SS and BC2_uni_R was performed on all cDNA. Concerning the study's data processing: Each sample was normalized by randomly selecting 1 million high-quality reads, each carrying a distinct molecular identifier. Instead of being binned into consensus sequences, reads that shared molecular identifiers were thrown out. MiTCR, run with a Q25 quality threshold and the strictest error-elimination algorithm, handled CDR3 identification, clonotype clustering and error correction. Lower-bound total TCR beta diversity was estimated with a nonparametric unseen species model using Euler transformation. TCRdb reworked the public reads: Q25 trimming with fastp, MiXCR clone assembly, productive beta chains retained. Here each entry gathers all rows of one CDR3 protein and keeps the most common genes and DNA. For this entry, the V and J calls and clone size follow TCRdb and not the study's own pipeline. Here the sample has hundreds of thousands of distinct CDR3 sequences; around 54% occur a single time. The ten largest clones capture over 30% of the sample.

The investigation overall reported the following: Observed TCR beta diversity correlated strongly with the percentage of naive T cells measured by flow cytometry. Total diversity estimates from one million sequenced T cells were considered lower bounds and underestimates. Because profiling used bulk unsorted PBMCs, naive and antigen-experienced compartments could not be compared conclusively. Compared with the aged group, the long-lived group had more naive CD4+ T cells, fewer expanded clones and increased TCR diversity, suggesting age selection. Observed TCR beta diversity per million T cells fell roughly linearly with age, and a significant reduction was already apparent by age approximately 40. Because the CMV infection status of the donors was unknown, age-related changes in expanded clonotypes may potentially have been confounded.

The sequencing input was blood. The sequence derives from a man between 60 and 75 years old in good health.

The CDR3 protein sequence reads: CSVRGIQETQYF. The nucleotide sequence is given as TGCAGTGTAAGGGGTATCCAAGAGACCCAGTACTTC. Recombination linked TRBV20-1 to TRBJ2-5; TRBD1 is a weak D gene call, 5 bases matching. CDR1 is given as DFQATT and CDR2 as SNEGSKA, both from the germline V gene (reference sequence). Trimming at the junction amounts to 7 bases on V and 1 base on J, and the germline ends lie 10 bases apart. The CDR3 spans 12 residues, from the cysteine through the phenylalanine. Only the CDR3 region is kept as DNA, spanning 36 bases read in frame from base 1.